The 2 T cell receptor beta chains presented below share a single source sample, sequenced in a study of T cell responses to AZD1222 COVID-19 vaccine. The repertoire was sequenced with immunoSEQ multiplex PCR; TCRdb's copy has only in-frame clones and lacks some. The sample has 120,000 or so clones; roughly four fifths are singletons. The specimen was peripheral blood, collected on day 0 of AZD1222 vaccination. Receptor source: an adult in good health.

The CDR3 region is CASSWDQNEQFF. In nucleotides, the CDR3 is TGTGCCAGCAGCTGGGACCAGAATGAGCAGTTCTTC. The rearrangement joins TRBV5-4 to TRBJ2-1; D might be TRBD1 or TRBD2, each matching 5 bases. The V gene's germline CDR1 is SGHNT and CDR2 YYREEE (reference sequence). This CDR3 contains 12 residues. V lost 3 bases and J 7 bases, leaving 8 bases between the germline ends.

The chain combines TRBV7-2 with TRBJ2-6; 10 bases line up with TRBD1. The V gene's germline CDR1 is SGHTA and CDR2 FQGNSA. After removal of 5 bases from V and 2 bases from J, the junction contained 6 bases not matched to a gene. This CDR3 comprises 17 residues. Written as DNA, the CDR3 is TGTGCCAGCAGCCCCTCCGGACAGGGGGCTGGGGCCAACGTCCTGACTTTC. Amino acid sequence: CASSPSGQGAGANVLTF.